This T cell receptor (beta chain) was observed in a study of T cells in Graves' hyperthyroidism and ophthalmopathy. Losses at the gene ends were 6 bases for V and 3 bases for J; bases not matched to a gene: 5. Per the germline V gene, CDR1 is MNHNS and CDR2 is SASEGT. The CDR3 is made up of 14 amino acids. This clonotype was counted ten times or more. Absence of ophthalmopathy progression within 18 months defined stable Graves' hyperthyroidism. The source material, RNA transcripts, was used to amplify TCR beta CDR3 regions. In the first-round RT-PCR of the TCR CDR3, the HTBI primer set was used. TCRdb independently ran MiXCR on the multiplex PCR reads; one entry per CDR3 protein. Among approximately 590,000 distinct CDR3 sequences listed, approximately 15% were seen once.

The sample taken for sequencing was blood. The rearrangement links TRBV6-1 to TRBJ2-5, with TRBD1 identical over 9 bases. The sequence came from a woman aged 25 to 39 with Graves' hyperthyroidism. CDR3 DNA sequence: TGTGCCAGCAGCCGGGACAGGGCGAAAGAGACCCAGTACTTC. This sequence encodes CASSRDRAKETQYF.